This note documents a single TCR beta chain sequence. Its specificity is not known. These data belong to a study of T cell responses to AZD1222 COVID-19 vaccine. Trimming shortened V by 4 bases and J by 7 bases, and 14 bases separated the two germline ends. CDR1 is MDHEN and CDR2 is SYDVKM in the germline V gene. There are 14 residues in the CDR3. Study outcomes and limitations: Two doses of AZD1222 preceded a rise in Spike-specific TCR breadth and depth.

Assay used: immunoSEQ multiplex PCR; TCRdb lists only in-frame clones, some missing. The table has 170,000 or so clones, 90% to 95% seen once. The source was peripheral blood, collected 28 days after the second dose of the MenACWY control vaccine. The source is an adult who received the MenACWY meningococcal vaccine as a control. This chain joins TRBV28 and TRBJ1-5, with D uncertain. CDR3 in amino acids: CASSSAPAGQPQHF. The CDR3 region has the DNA TGTGCCAGCAGTTCGGCACCGGCGGGGCAGCCCCAGCATTTT.